The sequence of this T cell receptor beta chain was determined in a study of vaccination and CD4 T cells after COVID-19. Cultured CD4+ T cells had their DNA profiled by the Oncomine TCR Beta short-read assay. Genomic DNA extraction was carried out from cultured CD4+ T cells. TCRdb analysed the PCR reads with MiXCR anew, one entry per CDR3 protein. Here the sample spans roughly 9,200 distinct CDR3 sequences, 28% being singletons. Treatment described: approximately 9-day PBMC culture with coronavirus spike peptide pools or control peptides (ViraFEST assay). Prior to the COVID-19 pandemic (2011-2018), the unexposed donor's CD4+ T cells were collected. TCRs were sequenced by ViraFEST after antigen-specific T cells had been expanded with peptide pools. Note on this clonotype: The antigen remains undetermined.

The CDR3 contains 17 residues. The ends were cut back, 1 base at V and 13 bases at J, with 23 bases in the middle. Per the germline V gene, CDR1 is LNHDA and CDR2 is SQIVND (reference sequence). The sequencing input was CD4+ T cells from blood, cultured in vitro. The sequence came from a human donor in good health. The chain links TRBV19 to TRBJ2-6, with D hard to call. CDR3 sequence (DNA): TGTGCCAGTAGTATAGGGGCAGCCAGTCACTTGTCGTGGGTCCTGACTTTC. Protein: CASSIGAASHLSWVLTF.